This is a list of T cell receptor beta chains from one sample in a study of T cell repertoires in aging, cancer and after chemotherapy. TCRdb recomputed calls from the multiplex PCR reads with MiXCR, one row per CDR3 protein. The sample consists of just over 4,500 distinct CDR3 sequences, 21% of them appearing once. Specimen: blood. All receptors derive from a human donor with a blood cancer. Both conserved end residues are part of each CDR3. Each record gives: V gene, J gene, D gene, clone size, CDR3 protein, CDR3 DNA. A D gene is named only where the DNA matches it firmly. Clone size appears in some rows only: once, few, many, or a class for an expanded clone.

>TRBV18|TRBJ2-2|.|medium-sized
CASSGGWGTGELFF
TGTGCCAGCTCCGGCGGCTGGGGCACCGGGGAGCTGTTTTTT
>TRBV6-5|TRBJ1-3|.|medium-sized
CATRNPVGTIYF
TGTGCCACCCGAAACCCGGTTGGCACCATATATTTT
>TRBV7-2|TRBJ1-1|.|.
CASTLIAGAVGADTEAFF
TGTGCCAGCACCCTAATCGCGGGGGCGGTAGGGGCCGACACTGAAGCTTTCTTT
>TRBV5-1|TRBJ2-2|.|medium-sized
CASSLVIAGELFF
TGCGCCAGCAGCTTGGTTATTGCCGGGGAGCTGTTTTTT
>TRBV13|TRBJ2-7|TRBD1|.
CASSLNGQGASYEQYF
TGTGCCAGCAGCTTAAACGGACAGGGGGCCTCCTACGAGCAGTACTTC
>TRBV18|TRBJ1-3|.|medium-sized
CASSPQLGSGSGNTIYF
TGTGCCAGCTCACCTCAGCTGGGGAGCGGGTCTGGAAACACCATATATTTT
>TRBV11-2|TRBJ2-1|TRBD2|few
CASSLAGGRYEQFF
TGTGCCAGCAGCTTAGCGGGGGGTAGGTATGAGCAGTTCTTC
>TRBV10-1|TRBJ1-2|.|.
CASSEDLNYGYTF
TGCGCCAGCAGTGAAGATCTTAACTATGGCTACACCTTC
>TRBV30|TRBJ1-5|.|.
CAWSPQDTQPQHF
TGTGCCTGGAGTCCCCAGGATACCCAGCCCCAGCATTTT
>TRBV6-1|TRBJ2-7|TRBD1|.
CASRTRQGAPTYEQYF
TGTGCCAGCAGGACGAGACAGGGGGCTCCGACCTACGAGCAGTACTTC
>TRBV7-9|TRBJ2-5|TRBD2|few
CASTRGGLETQYF
TGTGCCAGCACTCGGGGGGGACTGGAGACCCAGTACTTC
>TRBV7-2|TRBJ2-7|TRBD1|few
CASSLGTGFYEQYF
TGTGCCAGCAGCTTGGGGACAGGCTTTTACGAGCAGTACTTC
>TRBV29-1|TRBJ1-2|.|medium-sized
CSVENPQGQIAYGYTF
TGCAGCGTTGAAAACCCCCAAGGACAGATTGCCTATGGCTACACCTTC
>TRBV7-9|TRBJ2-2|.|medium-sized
CASNSLRTSLTGELFF
TGTGCCAGCAACTCCCTCCGGACAAGCCTCACCGGGGAGCTGTTTTTT
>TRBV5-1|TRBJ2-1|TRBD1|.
CASSLGPTGGDEQFF
TGCGCCAGCAGCTTGGGGCCGACAGGGGGCGATGAGCAGTTCTTC
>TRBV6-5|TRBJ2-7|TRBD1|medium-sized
CASSSTGGYEQYF
TGTGCCAGCAGTTCTACAGGGGGGTACGAGCAGTACTTC
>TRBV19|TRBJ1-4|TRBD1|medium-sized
CASSIETGTGISANEKLFF
TGTGCCAGTAGTATAGAAACCGGGACAGGGATAAGCGCGAATGAAAAACTGTTTTTT
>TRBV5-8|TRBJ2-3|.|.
CASSLAGVADTQYF
TGTGCCAGCAGCTTGGCCGGTGTGGCAGATACGCAGTATTTT
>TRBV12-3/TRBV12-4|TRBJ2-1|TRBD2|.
CASSRSGGAGDEQFF
TGTGCCAGCAGCCGGAGCGGGGGGGCCGGGGATGAGCAGTTCTTC
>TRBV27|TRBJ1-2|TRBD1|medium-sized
CASSPGQGHGYTF
TGTGCCAGCAGTCCTGGACAGGGCCATGGCTACACCTTC
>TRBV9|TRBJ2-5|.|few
CASSVRGYGGETQYF
TGTGCCAGCAGCGTACGGGGCTATGGCGGAGAGACCCAGTACTTC
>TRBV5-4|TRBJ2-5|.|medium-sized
CASRTGTKETQYF
TGTGCCAGCAGAACCGGGACCAAAGAGACCCAGTACTTC
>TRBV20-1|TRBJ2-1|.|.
CSASVGEDTYNEQFF
TGCAGTGCTAGCGTGGGTGAAGATACCTACAATGAGCAGTTCTTC
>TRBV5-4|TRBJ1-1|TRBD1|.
CASNGGNRGTEAFF
TGTGCCAGCAACGGGGGGAACAGGGGCACTGAAGCTTTCTTT
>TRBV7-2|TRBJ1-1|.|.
CASSLEVAWAFF
TGTGCCAGCAGCTTAGAGGTCGCATGGGCTTTCTTT
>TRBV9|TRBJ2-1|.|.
CASSVGGLEQFF
TGTGCCAGCAGCGTAGGCGGACTCGAGCAGTTCTTC
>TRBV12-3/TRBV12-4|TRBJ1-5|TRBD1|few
CASSGRDRGQPQHF
TGTGCCAGCAGTGGTAGGGACAGGGGTCAGCCCCAGCATTTT
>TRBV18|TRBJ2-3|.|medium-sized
CASHLLGTDTQYF
TGTGCCAGCCATCTCCTCGGCACAGATACGCAGTATTTT
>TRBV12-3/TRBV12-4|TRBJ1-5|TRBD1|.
CASSPGTGVQPQHF
TGTGCCAGCAGTCCCGGGACAGGGGTTCAGCCCCAGCATTTT